Listed below are T cell receptor beta chains from one sample, sequenced in a study of cytomegalovirus exposure and HLA in healthy donors. TCRdb's copy holds only in-frame clones and misses some; the assay was immunoSEQ multiplex PCR. The sample lists more than 90,000 clones, roughly 82% seen once, with roughly 7.7% in the top ten. Material for sequencing was PBMCs. Receptor source: a human donor in good health. Each CDR3 is given with its conserved first and last residue. A D gene is named only where the DNA matches it firmly. The size entry is marked missing in some rows and otherwise reads once, few, many or a size class.

TGTGCCAGCAGCTTGGAGCTCCGGGACAGCCAAAACCTGGACTATGGCTACACCTTC	CASSLELRDSQNLDYGYTF	TRBD1	TRBV5-6	TRBJ1-2	medium-sized
TGTGCCAGCAGCGTAAATCATCCTAGTCGGTCAAATGAGCAGTTCTTC	CASSVNHPSRSNEQFF	NA	TRBV9	TRBJ2-1	NA
TGTGCCAGCAGCGTAGTTCCGGGGTCCGGGGAGCTGTTTTTT	CASSVVPGSGELFF	NA	TRBV9	TRBJ2-2	NA
TGTGCCATCAGGGGGACAGCCACCGGGGAGCTGTTTTTT	CAIRGTATGELFF	TRBD1	TRBV10-3	TRBJ2-2	NA
TGTGCCAGCAGTGAATGGGGGCTCGGGCAGCCCCAGCATTTT	CASSEWGLGQPQHF	NA	TRBV2	TRBJ1-5	few
TGTGCCAGCAGTTACTTACGGAGTCGAACGAACACTGAAGCTTTCTTT	CASSYLRSRTNTEAFF	NA	TRBV6-5	TRBJ1-1	NA
TGCGCCAGCAGCCTCACTAGTTTCAGTGAGCAGTTCTTC	CASSLTSFSEQFF	NA	TRBV10-1	TRBJ2-1	NA
TGCAGTGCGGGGACTGAAGGCGGGCAGTACTTC	CSAGTEGGQYF	NA	TRBV20-1	TRBJ2-7	NA
TGTGCCAGCTCACCACAGACGGGGTTTTCCATCTGGGAGCAGTACTTC	CASSPQTGFSIWEQYF	NA	TRBV18	TRBJ2-7	NA
TGCAGCGTTGGCCGCGGGACAGGGGATGGCATTCAGTACTTC	CSVGRGTGDGIQYF	TRBD1	TRBV29-1	TRBJ2-4	NA
TGTGCCACCAGCAGGGGACAGGGGGTTAGCAACACTGAAGCTTTCTTT	CATSRGQGVSNTEAFF	TRBD1	TRBV15	TRBJ1-1	NA
TGTGCCAGCTCACCCGGACAGGAACCACTATACTTC	CASSPGQEPLYF	TRBD1	TRBV18	TRBJ2-5	NA
TGTGCCACCAGCAGAGACACAGGGCGCTCTGGAAACACCATATATTTT	CATSRDTGRSGNTIYF	NA	TRBV15	TRBJ1-3	NA
TGTGCCAGCAGTTTCGGACAGAATTACGAGCAGTACTTC	CASSFGQNYEQYF	NA	TRBV27	TRBJ2-7	NA
TGTGCCAGCACCCTATATAGCAATCAGCCCCAGCATTTT	CASTLYSNQPQHF	NA	TRBV6-1	TRBJ1-5	NA
TGTGCCAGCAGTGCGGAAAGGGGGACTGAAGCTTTCTTT	CASSAERGTEAFF	NA	TRBV6-4	TRBJ1-1	NA
TGCGCCAGCAGTGAGGAACTAGCAGAGGAGACCCAGTACTTC	CASSEELAEETQYF	NA	TRBV10-1	TRBJ2-5	NA
TGTGCCAGCAGCACCGGCGCAGGAACGTACTCTGGAAACACCATATATTTT	CASSTGAGTYSGNTIYF	NA	TRBV9	TRBJ1-3	NA
TGCAGCGTTAAACAGGGGAATAATTCACCCCTCCACTTT	CSVKQGNNSPLHF	TRBD1	TRBV29-1	TRBJ1-6	NA
TGTGCCAGCTCACCCGTCAGCCTTACGGGGGGGGAGCAGTACTTC	CASSPVSLTGGEQYF	TRBD2	TRBV18	TRBJ2-7	NA
TGTGCCAGCAGTGACCCAGGGGGTATCTCTGGGGCCAACGTCCTGACTTTC	CASSDPGGISGANVLTF	TRBD1	TRBV6-1	TRBJ2-6	NA
TGTGCCAGCAGTGCCCAAAGCAGGGACTTTAGCACCTTC	CASSAQSRDFSTF	NA	TRBV6-1	TRBJ1-2	NA
TGCGCCAGCAGCTTGGACCTAGCGGGGGGGCAAACCGGGGAGCTGTTTTTT	CASSLDLAGGQTGELFF	TRBD2	TRBV5-1	TRBJ2-2	NA
TGTGCCTGGAGTGTACTCGGGACTGAAGCTTTCTTT	CAWSVLGTEAFF	NA	TRBV30	TRBJ1-1	NA
TGTGCCAGCAGCCCGGGACAGTTCTACGAGCAGTACTTC	CASSPGQFYEQYF	TRBD1	TRBV9	TRBJ2-7	NA
TGTGCCAGCAGCCGGAGGGCACAAGAAAGGCCCCAGCATTTT	CASSRRAQERPQHF	NA	TRBV9	TRBJ1-5	NA
TGTGCCACCAGCCAACTTAGGGGGCGTTACGGCTACACCTTC	CATSQLRGRYGYTF	TRBD1	TRBV15	TRBJ1-2	few
TGTGCCAGCAGCGTTCTCGGACAGAACCTTAGCAATCAGCCCCAGCATTTT	CASSVLGQNLSNQPQHF	NA	TRBV9	TRBJ1-5	NA
TGCGCCAGCAGCCCCCCAGGGAGGGATGGCTACACCTTC	CASSPPGRDGYTF	NA	TRBV4-3	TRBJ1-2	NA
TGTGCCAGCAGCTTGAGAAGCCGCGGTGAAAAACTGTTTTTT	CASSLRSRGEKLFF	NA	TRBV5-4	TRBJ1-4	NA
TGTGCCAGCAGCCCCGGGGAAGGGTTGGGCGAGCAGTACTTC	CASSPGEGLGEQYF	NA	TRBV14	TRBJ2-7	NA
TGTGCCAGCACCCTGGGACTAGCGGGATCCACAGATACGCAGTATTTT	CASTLGLAGSTDTQYF	TRBD2	TRBV9	TRBJ2-3	NA
TGTGCCAGCAGTGCTTTCCAGGGACTCTCCTACGAGCAGTACTTC	CASSAFQGLSYEQYF	NA	TRBV2	TRBJ2-7	NA
TGTGCCATCAGGACACAGGGCAATGAGCAGTTCTTC	CAIRTQGNEQFF	NA	TRBV10-3	TRBJ2-1	NA
TGCGCCAGCAGCCCCACCCCCCAAGCGGCCTCCTACGAGCAGTACTTC	CASSPTPQAASYEQYF	NA	TRBV4-1	TRBJ2-7	NA
TGTGCCAGCAGTTACTCAGCAGGCTCCTACGAGCAGTACTTC	CASSYSAGSYEQYF	NA	TRBV6-6	TRBJ2-7	few
TGCGCCAGCAGCCAAGTTACTGGAGGATCCCAGACTAACTATGGCTACACCTTC	CASSQVTGGSQTNYGYTF	NA	TRBV4-1	TRBJ1-2	NA
TGTGCCTGGAGTGATGAGAACAGGGGGGGCTACGAGCAGTACTTC	CAWSDENRGGYEQYF	NA	TRBV30	TRBJ2-7	NA
TGTGCCAGCACCAATTTACAGGGGATCGGCCACACTGAAGCTTTCTTT	CASTNLQGIGHTEAFF	TRBD1	TRBV2	TRBJ1-1	few
TGTGCCAGCAGCGCCGGGGTGAAGAACACCGGGGAGCTGTTTTTT	CASSAGVKNTGELFF	NA	TRBV9	TRBJ2-2	NA
TGTGCCAGCAGTACAAACTTTAGACAGTATGGCTACACCTTC	CASSTNFRQYGYTF	NA	TRBV28	TRBJ1-2	once
TGTGCCAGCAGTGAAGCGGACAGGGCCTACGAGCAGTACTTC	CASSEADRAYEQYF	TRBD1	TRBV6-1	TRBJ2-7	NA
TGTGCCAGCAGCTTGCCTAGCGGGGTGGGCACGCAGTATTTT	CASSLPSGVGTQYF	TRBD2	TRBV5-6	TRBJ2-3	NA
TGCGCCAGCAGCCAAGGAGCGGGGACCTCCTACAATGAGCAGTTCTTC	CASSQGAGTSYNEQFF	TRBD2	TRBV4-1	TRBJ2-1	NA
TGTGCCTGGAGAGGGGCCCTAAGGGGTTCACCCCTCCACTTT	CAWRGALRGSPLHF	NA	TRBV30	TRBJ1-6	NA
TGTGCCAGCAAAACAGGGGTCGATCAGCCCCAGCATTTT	CASKTGVDQPQHF	TRBD1	TRBV6-1	TRBJ1-5	NA
TGTGCCAGCAGTCGAGGGGGTAGACCTAACTATGGCTACACCTTC	CASSRGGRPNYGYTF	NA	TRBV6-5	TRBJ1-2	NA
TGCGCCAGCAGCTTGGACCCAGGGTTCGTCACCGGGGAGCTGTTTTTT	CASSLDPGFVTGELFF	NA	TRBV5-1	TRBJ2-2	NA
TGTGCCGGCGGACTGATGGATACGCAGTATTTT	CAGGLMDTQYF	NA	TRBV2	TRBJ2-3	NA
TGTGCCAGCAGCGTAGTAGGCGGACTAGCGGGACAACCCTCCTACAATGAGCAGTTCTTC	CASSVVGGLAGQPSYNEQFF	TRBD2	TRBV9	TRBJ2-1	NA
TGTGCCAGCAGCTTATTACAGGGAGTTAAAGCTTTCTTT	CASSLLQGVKAFF	NA	TRBV13	TRBJ1-1	NA
TGTGCCAGCAGCGGCACCGGGGAGCTGTTTTTT	CASSGTGELFF	NA	TRBV6-5	TRBJ2-2	few
TGTGCCAGCAGGCGGACAGGCCCCCGAACCGAGCAGTACTTC	CASRRTGPRTEQYF	TRBD1	TRBV6-5	TRBJ2-7	NA
TGCGCCAGCAGCGGATCAGGGGCCTCCACCGGGGAGCTGTTTTTT	CASSGSGASTGELFF	NA	TRBV5-1	TRBJ2-2	NA
TGTGCCAGCAGCTTCCTCGGACAGCAGAATGAAAAACTGTTTTTT	CASSFLGQQNEKLFF	NA	TRBV11-2	TRBJ1-4	once